The clone carrying this TCR beta chain was seen a few times. Sequencing was performed with immunoSEQ multiplex PCR; in TCRdb, only in-frame clones are kept and a portion is missing. The table shows thousands of clones, with 20% to 25% occurring only once. The record originates from a study of T cells in localized non-small cell lung cancer. The CDR3 is 16 amino acids. Germline loops: CDR1 MNHGY, CDR2 SAAAGT. The ends lost 6 bases at V and 4 bases at J; junction bases unmatched: 14. This chain links TRBV6-8 with TRBJ1-1; 7 bases fit TRBD1. The receptor was isolated from a woman aged 35 to 75 with stage I lung adenocarcinoma. This sample comprised lung tumor tissue, obtained before any cancer treatment. CDR3 amino acids: CASRRRIQGRGTEAFF. CDR3 nucleotide sequence: TGTGCCAGCAGACGAAGGATACAGGGGCGGGGCACTGAAGCTTTCTTT.